Presented here are 26 T cell receptor beta chains from one specimen sequenced in a study of OX40 agonist ivuxolimab in advanced cancers. Method: immunoSEQ multiplex PCR; TCRdb's copy keeps in-frame clones and lacks some. The sample comprises 30,000 to 40,000 clones, 70% to 80% of which are singletons, and around 12% rests with the top ten. The source was CD4+ or CD8+ T cells sorted from blood, collected in a trial of the OX40 agonist ivuxolimab. The origin of the receptors is an adult with an advanced solid tumor such as melanoma, head and neck, liver or kidney cancer.

This rearrangement joins TRBV29-1 to TRBJ2-6; D gene unclear. Trimming cost V 4 bases and J 0 bases, with 13 bases left between them. In germline, CDR1 is SQVTM, CDR2 ANQGSEA. This CDR3 has 16 amino acids. The CDR3 sequence: CSVVRYSSSGANVLTF. The DNA for the CDR3 is TGCAGCGTTGTTCGCTATTCAAGCTCTGGGGCCAACGTCCTGACTTTC.

This chain connects TRBV14 to TRBJ2-7; 8 nucleotides align to TRBD2. The V and J ends lost 3 bases and 2 bases, in that order; junction bases with no gene match: 3. CDR3 length: 14 amino acids. CDR1 is SGHDN, CDR2 FVKESK, per germline. CDR3 in amino acids: CASSQSGLAYEQYF. The CDR3 coding sequence is TGTGCCAGCAGCCAGTCGGGACTAGCCTACGAGCAGTACTTC.

This clone came up a few times. The chain joins TRBV5-1 to TRBJ2-1; TRBD2 agrees at 11 bases. The V gene's germline CDR1 is SGHRS and CDR2 YFSETQ. The CDR3 consists of 15 residues. J gave up 10 bases and V 6 bases, and 12 bases lay outside the gene matches. DNA of the CDR3: TGCGCCAGCACCGCGACTAGCGGGGCTGTCCGCGAGCAGTTCTTC. This translates into CASTATSGAVREQFF. Based on the CDR3 plus reference TRBV5-1 and TRBJ2-1, the full variable domain is KAGVTQTPRYLIKTRGQQVTLSCSPISGHRSVSWYQQTPGQGLQFLFEYFSETQRNKGNFPGRFSGRQFSNSRSEMNVSTLELGDSALYLCASTATSGAVREQFFGPGTRLTVL.

This rearrangement joins TRBV5-1 to TRBJ2-7; D call uncertain. The CDR3 sequence is 13 residues long. Trimming removed 5 bases at V and 0 bases at J, with 9 bases between. In germline, CDR1 is SGHRS, CDR2 YFSETQ. Written as DNA, the CDR3 is TGCGCCAGCAGTAATAGGGTCTCCTACGAGCAGTACTTC. This codes for CASSNRVSYEQYF.

About this clone: Here the CDR3 omits its conserved ending phenylalanine or tryptophan, so a read error is the likely source. This chain links TRBV19 with TRBJ2-7; TRBD2 aligns across 8 bases. Germline V lookup: CDR1 LNHDA, CDR2 SQIVND (reference sequence). CDR3 length equals 16 residues. The CDR3 loop is CTSSVTAGGQSYEQYL. DNA of the CDR3: TGTACCAGTAGTGTTACGGCGGGAGGCCAATCCTACGAGCAGTACCTC.

The chain employs TRBV7-2 and TRBJ2-1; D remains ambiguous. V gave up 3 bases and J gave up 0 bases, with 9 bases separating them. The CDR3 has 15 amino acids. CDR1 and CDR2 (germline): SGHTA, FQGNSA. The CDR3 reads CASSFRWSSYNEQFF. The CDR3 DNA reads TGTGCCAGCAGCTTCCGTTGGAGCTCCTACAATGAGCAGTTCTTC.

This sequence joins TRBV18 and TRBJ1-1; D not certain. Trimming removed 1 base from V and 1 base from J, with 7 bases in between. CDR1 and CDR2 (germline): KGHSH, LQKENI. The CDR3 has 14 amino acids. CDR3 amino acids: CASSPQGPNTEAFF. DNA of the CDR3: TGTGCCAGCTCACCACAAGGGCCGAACACTGAAGCTTTCTTT.

A note on this clone: The CDR3 does not end in the conserved phenylalanine or tryptophan, so this is likely a read error. The limits of the CDR3 on the DNA are not certain, so only TCRdb's listed CDR3 is given. V and J are TRBV11-2 and TRBJ1-1. The CDR3 is 10 amino acids in total, end residues counted. Germline V gene lookup returns CDR1 SGHAT and CDR2 FQNNGV. The CDR3 reads CASSLSSPFI.

This clone is deemed medium-sized. The V call is TRBV13, the J call TRBJ2-1; 7 bases are shared with TRBD2. This CDR3 comprises 16 residues. V dropped 1 base and J dropped 2; count of bases not matched to a gene: 5. The germline V gene has CDR1 PRHDT and CDR2 FYEKMQ (reference sequence). The CDR3 reads CASSLERGGPYNEQFF. CDR3 DNA: TGTGCCAGCAGCTTAGAAAGGGGAGGGCCCTACAATGAGCAGTTCTTC.

The chain is built from TRBV30 and TRBJ1-2; D is unresolved. The CDR3 contains 13 residues. Trimming removed 2 bases from V and 2 bases from J, with 9 bases in between. Germline lookup yields CDR1 GTSNPN and CDR2 SVGIG (reference sequence). CDR3 residues: CAWSRGLNYGYTF. CDR3 bases: TGTGCCTGGAGTCGGGGTCTGAACTATGGCTACACCTTC.

This clone occurred a few times. Other DNA sequences within the sample encode an identical CDR3. The J gene is TRBJ1-1, the V gene TRBV19, with D possibly being TRBD1 (5 bases). Germline V gene lookup returns CDR1 LNHDA and CDR2 SQIVND (reference sequence). Between the trimmed V and J ends, which lost 1 base and 1 base, there was a span of 10 bases. The CDR3 has 15 residues. CDR3 protein: CASSIGGDGNTEAFF. CDR3 nucleotide sequence: TGTGCCAGTAGTATAGGTGGGGACGGGAACACTGAAGCTTTCTTT.

V usage is TRBV21-1 and J usage is TRBJ2-1; the table's D call of TRBD1 was not tested on the DNA. TRBV21-1 is a recognized pseudogene. There are 14 residues in the CDR3. The CDR3 loop reads CASSKNGTGNEQFF. Here the CDR3 DNA reads TGTGCCAGCAGCAAAAACGGGACAGGCAATGAGCAGTTCTTC.

Only one count was recorded for this clone. The chain is built from TRBV28 and TRBJ2-3; D is possibly TRBD2 (5 bases). Per germline, CDR1 MDHEN and CDR2 SYDVKM. V lost 7 bases and J 1 base, leaving 9 bases between the germline ends. The CDR3 spans 13 residues. DNA of the CDR3: TGTGCCAGCACTTCCGGGGGCACAGATACGCAGTATTTT. Amino acid sequence: CASTSGGTDTQYF.

Only one count was recorded for this clone. The J gene is TRBJ2-1, the V gene TRBV11-2; 9 bases align to TRBD1. After removal of 6 bases from V and 5 bases from J, the junction contained 2 bases not matched to a gene. The germline gives CDR1 SGHAT, CDR2 FQNNGV. The CDR3 has 13 residues. This CDR3 is CASRWTGDNEQFF. In DNA form, the CDR3 reads TGTGCCAGCAGATGGACAGGGGACAATGAGCAGTTCTTC.

This rearrangement joins TRBV6-5 to TRBJ1-1; no clear D. V lost 6 bases and J lost 11, with 16 bases in between. Germline CDR1 is MNHEY and CDR2 is SVGAGI. The length of the CDR3 is 12 residues. CDR3 sequence reads: CASSSVGGNAFF. CDR3 nucleotides: TGTGCCAGCAGCTCCGTCGGAGGGAATGCTTTCTTT.

This clone appeared a few times. The chain carries TRBV6-5 and TRBJ2-1; 7 bases map to TRBD1. With 3 bases clipped from V and 2 bases from J, the junction kept 4 bases outside the gene matches. The germline V gene has CDR1 MNHEY and CDR2 SVGAGI. The CDR3 has 15 residues. CDR3: CASSYAGTAYNEQFF. The DNA for the CDR3 is TGTGCCAGCAGTTATGCCGGGACAGCCTACAATGAGCAGTTCTTC.

This rearrangement joins TRBV6-5 to TRBJ2-3; 8 bases match TRBD2. There are 15 residues in the CDR3. Germline assignment: CDR1 MNHEY and CDR2 SVGAGI. With 6 bases clipped from V and 4 bases from J, the junction kept 9 bases outside the gene matches. CDR3: CASSPRAGGADTQYF. The DNA for the CDR3 is TGTGCCAGCAGCCCCCGCGCGGGGGGAGCAGATACGCAGTATTTT.

The chain employs TRBV28 and TRBJ2-3; no firm D call. V was shortened by 2 bases and J by 6 bases, with 9 bases between the two germline ends. The CDR3 runs 13 residues. The germline CDR1 and CDR2 sequences are MDHEN and SYDVKM. CDR3 region: CASSLAGRDTQYF. CDR3 in DNA: TGTGCCAGCAGTTTAGCTGGACGGGATACGCAGTATTTT.

The rearrangement links TRBV4-1 to TRBJ2-7, with 11 bases that match TRBD1. CDR3 length: 20 residues. V lost 2 bases, J lost 4 bases, and 19 bases stayed unmatched. Germline-derived CDR1 and CDR2 are MGHRA and YSYEKL. CDR3 amino acids: CASSQMWVLVGDRGVYEQYF. DNA of the CDR3: TGCGCCAGCAGCCAAATGTGGGTGTTGGTTGGGGACAGGGGGGTTTACGAGCAGTACTTC.

The chain employs TRBV9 and TRBJ2-1; D is unclear. Germline V gives CDR1 SGDLS, CDR2 YYNGEE. The CDR3 loop spans 14 amino acids. V lost 2 bases and J 8 bases, leaving 14 bases between the germline ends. CDR3: CASSVRSSDDEQFF. CDR3 in DNA: TGTGCCAGCAGCGTTCGCTCCTCCGACGATGAGCAGTTCTTC.

This clone was picked up one time. This chain joins TRBV10-2 and TRBJ2-7, with 11 bases lining up with TRBD2. The CDR3 is 15 amino acids. V dropped 5 bases and J dropped 0; count of bases not matched to a gene: 3. The germline CDR1 and CDR2 sequences are WSHSY and SAAADI. CDR3 loop: CASSRLAGNSYEQYF. The CDR3 bases are TGCGCCAGCAGTCGACTAGCGGGGAACTCCTACGAGCAGTACTTC.

This clone is categorized as medium-sized. The V call is TRBV19, the J call TRBJ1-1; a weak D match, TRBD1 (6 bases). Trimming cost V 5 bases and J 2 bases, with 12 bases left between them. The CDR3 has 14 amino acids. Germline lookup yields CDR1 LNHDA and CDR2 SQIVND (reference sequence). The DNA of the CDR3 is TGTGCCAGTAGTCCGGGACAACTTAACACTGAAGCTTTCTTT. As protein: CASSPGQLNTEAFF.

This rearrangement joins TRBV7-2 to TRBJ2-3; the D is unclear. This CDR3 is 14 amino acids long. Germline V gives CDR1 SGHTA, CDR2 FQGNSA. The germline V and J ends were trimmed by 1 base and 2 bases, with 7 bases remaining between them. The CDR3 region is CASSLGGPTDTQYF. The CDR3 nucleotides are TGTGCCAGCAGCTTAGGAGGTCCCACAGATACGCAGTATTTT. The entire variable domain, with the rest obtained from reference TRBV7-2 and TRBJ2-3, is as follows: GAGVSQSPSNKVTEKGKDVELRCDPISGHTALYWYRQSLGQGLEFLIYFQGNSAPDKSGLPSDRFSAERTGGSVSTLTIQRTQQEDSAVYLCASSLGGPTDTQYFGPGTRLTVL.

This clone appeared a few times. The gene calls are TRBV7-8 and TRBJ2-7; 11 nucleotides agree with TRBD2. Germline V gene data show CDR1 as SGHVS and CDR2 as FQNEAQ. The CDR3 has 15 amino acids. The junction had 1 base not matched to a gene; V was cut back by 0 bases and J by 3 bases. The CDR3 region has the DNA TGTGCCAGCAGCTTAGCCGGGACTAGCGGCTACGAGCAGTACTTC. This translates into CASSLAGTSGYEQYF.

This chain uses TRBV28 with TRBJ2-7; tentatively, D is TRBD1 or TRBD2 (5 bases each). V was shortened by 5 bases and J by 4 bases, with 12 bases between the two germline ends. Germline V CDR1 and CDR2: MDHEN, SYDVKM. The CDR3 consists of 13 residues. CDR3 bases: TGTGCCAGCAGTACGGGACCCCTTTACGAGCAGTACTTC. Protein: CASSTGPLYEQYF.

V and J are TRBV28 and TRBJ1-1; no clear D gene. The CDR3 is made up of 13 amino acids. Trimming took 7 bases from V and 8 from J, leaving 17 bases between them. Per the germline V gene, CDR1 is MDHEN and CDR2 is SYDVKM. The CDR3 DNA reads TGTGCCAGCATCCCAACACTCGGGGTCGAAGCTTTCTTT. This translates into CASIPTLGVEAFF.